The T cell receptor beta chain under discussion was sequenced for a study of shared T cell receptors in the human thymus. Trimming cost V 5 bases and J 7 bases; bases outside gene matches: 7. CDR3 length equals 14 residues. From germline, CDR1 is SGHTA and CDR2 FQGNSA. Method: immunoSEQ multiplex PCR; TCRdb's copy keeps in-frame clones and lacks some. The table shows roughly 500,000 clones, with around 78% occurring only once. The same sample was also used in a study of human thymus T cells. That source adds: It was from resections taken during corrective heart surgery that the thymus tissue came.

This chain connects TRBV7-2 to TRBJ2-1; 8 nucleotides match TRBD2. The origin of this receptor is a boy less than two years old with a congenital heart defect. The sequencing sample was made of thymocytes. The CDR3 protein is CASSPPGLGNEQFF. The DNA of the CDR3 is TGTGCCAGCAGCCCACCGGGACTAGGGAATGAGCAGTTCTTC.